This TCR beta chain appears in the sequencing data of a study of glioma-infiltrating T cells (dated by TCRdb to about 2016). Notes on the research overall: Glioma tissue, non-neoplastic brain tissue and matched peripheral blood mononuclear cells were used as sources from which TCR alpha- and beta-chain repertoires were sequenced. Each tissue-infiltrating repertoire was compared with the same patient's peripheral blood repertoire to measure divergence between tissue and blood T-cell populations. The paired cohort comprised three low-grade glioma patients, 8 or 9 primary glioblastoma patients and three non-glioma patients contributing non-neoplastic brain tissue. What the work shows at the level of the full study, not this receptor alone: Group comparisons rested on small numbers: three non-neoplastic, three low-grade glioma and fewer than ten glioblastoma patients. Very few CDR3 sequences were found to be shared between tissue and blood, and this scarcity was attributed to high CDR3 diversity and limited sampling. In non-neoplastic patients, VJ-independent divergence between tissue and blood fell below expectation, whereas in all gliomas, and especially in low-grade gliomas, the divergence rose above expectation.

The table lists this clonotype with many counts. Its antigen remains unidentified. Base qualities are not recorded, but no much larger clone differs from it by a single base. Trimming costs V 2 bases and J 5 bases, and their ends lie 15 bases apart. The CDR3 runs 15 amino acids, cysteine and phenylalanine included. The entry retains the CDR3 DNA only, 45 bases that are in frame from base 1. CDR1 and CDR2, per the germline V gene, are KGHSH and LQKENI. TCR alpha and beta CDR3 regions were amplified with the iRepertoire nested amplicon-rescue multiplex PCR (arm-PCR) platform from RNA. For one-step reverse transcription and amplification, roughly 85-400 ng of tissue mRNA or PBMC total RNA was used as input. After bead purification, a secondary multiplex PCR added Illumina adapters, and libraries were gel-purified between 200 and 400 bp. The libraries contained internal 6-nucleotide barcodes that were used for demultiplexing. The libraries were sequenced on an Illumina MiSeq using 2x220 or 2x250 nucleotide paired-end reads. The authors' pipeline ran thus. FLASH 1.2.11 was used to merge paired reads, and BWA-MEM then aligned the reads to the GRCh37 human genome before TRA and TRB reads were extracted. An IMGT-derived reference of cassette sequences and CDR3 motifs, with pseudogenes included, was used for V and J assignment. Reads were translated in three frames, and productive CDR3s were defined by a C…FGXG motif without stop codons. Unique combinations of V-J cassette pair and CDR3 amino acid sequence were defined as clonotypes. Filtering of reads was based on Hamming distance, with the threshold set by the sequence error rate of each sample in mapped regions. In-frame beta chains were kept once TCRdb had trimmed the public reads at Q25 with fastp and called clones with MiXCR. One record per CDR3 amino acid sequence lists the most common genes and DNA. TCRdb, not the authors, supplied the V and J calls. The sample table holds some 120,000 distinct CDR3 sequences, of which roughly 24% were seen once. Clones ranked in the top ten supply about 16% of the sample.

The source of this sequence is a human donor with low-grade glioma or glioblastoma, undergoing nonglioma brain surgery, or in good health (not recorded which). This receptor chain uses TRBV18 and TRBJ1-2, and possibly TRBD1, on 6 matching bases. Sequenced input: glioma tissue, nonneoplastic brain tissue, or PBMCs (not recorded which). The base sequence is TGTGCCAGCTCACCAGAACAGGGTCCCAAATATGGCTACACCTTC. The encoded protein is CASSPEQGPKYGYTF.